This TCR beta chain stems from a study of blood T cells in healthy people across ages. With regard to this clonotype: Its target is unknown. The germline gene is not matched at one end of the junction; a read error may be the cause.

Findings and caveats of the study: Roughly linear declines in TCR beta diversity per million T cells occurred with age.

A sample-barcoded 5' primer and a J-beta primer mix were used in a second PCR of roughly 7 to 11 cycles. Via MiXCR, TCRdb re-called the 5' RACE reads, giving one row per CDR3 protein. The sample shows about 800,000 distinct CDR3 sequences, 20% to 25% of them seen only once. Germline V CDR1 and CDR2: DFQATT, SNEGSKA (reference sequence). CDR3 length: 13 amino acids. These records were also assigned to another study, of T cells of mothers and their children. That study adds: Some 3 million TCR beta reads per child versus over 9 million per mother. Thymic selection molds TCR recombination output in much the same way for related pairs as for unrelated pairs.

The sequence was obtained from a boy aged 5-17 years in good health. Sequenced: blood. The J gene is TRBJ2-5, the V gene TRBV20-1; TRBD1 is a possible D gene (5 bases). The DNA of the CDR3 is TGCAGTGCTCAGGGTGCGGCCTACAATGAGCAGTCCTTC. Its protein is CSAQGAAYNEQSF.